The next 21 T cell receptor beta chains were all read from a single sample in a study of low-dose radiotherapy and immunotherapy resistance in tumors. Time point here: after trial treatment. Treatment meaning: LDRT plus nivolumab, ipilimumab, low-dose cyclophosphamide and aspirin (RACIN trial). First-strand cDNA used TRAV- and TRBV-specific primers, covering alpha and beta chains. The authors ran around 18 PCR cycles to amplify TCRs with a constant-region primer and V-primer adapter. TCRdb re-called the reads through MiXCR, storing one row per CDR3 protein. The sample holds roughly 100,000 distinct CDR3 sequences, more than 20% seen once. Sample: PBMCs, taken after low-dose radiotherapy plus immunotherapy. These receptors were collected from a female donor with ovarian cancer.

Here the CDR3 reads CSALVQDNTGELFF. DNA for the CDR3: TGCAGTGCTCTCGTGCAGGACAACACCGGGGAGCTGTTTTTT. V is TRBV20-1 and J is TRBJ2-2; D not resolved. The V end lost 5 bases, the J end lost 2 bases, and 12 bases lay between the germline ends. Germline lookup yields CDR1 DFQATT and CDR2 SNEGSKA (reference sequence). The length of the CDR3 is 14 residues.

At least ten counts were recorded for this clonotype. V usage is TRBV9 and J usage is TRBJ1-1; perhaps TRBD1 as D (5 bases). Germline assignment: CDR1 SGDLS and CDR2 YYNGEE. The CDR3 extends over 14 amino acids. Trimming pared 0 bases from V and 2 bases from J, leaving 8 bases between. CDR3 sequence (DNA): TGTGCCAGCAGCGTAGGACAGATTAACACTGAAGCTTTCTTT. Its translation: CASSVGQINTEAFF.

As concerns this clonotype: A much larger clone sits a single nucleotide away, making a read error possible. The chain employs TRBV3-1 and TRBJ2-7; 9 positions agree with TRBD1. Germline CDR1 is LGHDT and CDR2 is YNNKEL (reference sequence). The CDR3 extends over 15 amino acids. The V segment lost 4 bases and the J segment 7 bases; nucleotides outside the gene matches: 11. For the CDR3, the DNA is TGTGCCAGCAGCCGAGGACAGGGGAAGGCCAATGAGCAGTACTTC. As protein: CASSRGQGKANEQYF.

The chain combines TRBV30 with TRBJ2-7; a possible D gene is TRBD2 (5 bases). The germline V and J ends were trimmed by 1 base and 0 bases, with 19 bases remaining between them. This CDR3 contains 17 residues. CDR1 is GTSNPN and CDR2 is SVGIG in the germline V gene (reference sequence). The CDR3 coding sequence is TGTGCCTGGAGTGCCCCCTCCCCGGGATTGAGCTCCTACGAGCAGTACTTC. Encoded protein: CAWSAPSPGLSSYEQYF.

Worth noting for this clonotype: A read error is likely here: a far larger clone is one base away. The rearrangement joins TRBV27 to TRBJ2-1; D is unclear. The CDR3 is 15 amino acids. The germline gives CDR1 MNHEY, CDR2 SMNVEV (reference sequence). The CDR3 loop reads CATSDRRPTYNEQFF. The CDR3 DNA follows: TGTGCCACCAGTGACCGGCGACCCACCTACAATGAGCAGTTCTTC.

This clonotype has ten or more counts. The rearrangement links TRBV27 to TRBJ2-1, with unresolved D. Germline V CDR1 and CDR2: MNHEY, SMNVEV (reference sequence). Trimming left V 2 bases short and J 1 base short, with 6 bases between. The CDR3 has 14 residues. CDR3 loop: CASSLRVSYNEQFF. In nucleotides, the CDR3 is TGTGCCAGCAGTTTACGGGTTTCCTACAATGAGCAGTTCTTC.

This clonotype was observed many times. The chain recombines TRBV6-2 or TRBV6-3 with TRBJ2-1, with 7 positions matching TRBD2. The CDR3 sequence is 12 residues long. V gave up 5 bases and J gave up 7 bases; unmatched junction bases: 2. Germline CDR1 MNHEY, CDR2 SVGEGT. CDR3 in amino acids: CASSVGGNEQFF. The CDR3 region has the DNA TGTGCCAGCAGTGTCGGGGGGAATGAGCAGTTCTTC.

This clonotype was counted many times. The chain carries TRBV5-1 and TRBJ2-7; the match to TRBD1 covers 8 bases. The CDR3 consists of 15 residues. The V gene end was trimmed by 1 base and the J gene end by 1 base; junction bases not matched to a gene: 4. CDR1 SGHRS and CDR2 YFSETQ come from the germline V gene. CDR3 sequence (DNA): TGCGCCAGCAGCTTGCAAACAGGGGGATCCTACGAGCAGTACTTC. Translated: CASSLQTGGSYEQYF.

This clonotype turned up a few times. The chain employs TRBV6-1 and TRBJ2-1; possibly TRBD1 for D (6 bases). CDR3 length: 13 amino acids. Trimming pared 6 bases from V and 4 bases from J, leaving 10 bases between. Germline-derived CDR1 and CDR2 are MNHNS and SASEGT. CDR3 nucleotide sequence: TGTGCCAGCAGCCGGGACACATACAATGAGCAGTTCTTC. Its translation: CASSRDTYNEQFF.

This clonotype was counted at least ten times. The rearrangement links TRBV6-2 or TRBV6-3 to TRBJ2-7, with 9 bases matching TRBD1. The CDR3 loop spans 14 amino acids. The V gene end was trimmed by 5 bases and the J gene end by 4 bases; junction bases not matched to a gene: 6. CDR1 and CDR2 (germline): MNHEY, SVGEGT. CDR3 sequence reads: CASSQTGGPYEQYF. Written as DNA, the CDR3 is TGTGCCAGCAGTCAGACAGGGGGTCCTTACGAGCAGTACTTC.

This clonotype came up many times. The genes are TRBV20-1 and TRBJ2-1; 9 bases fit TRBD2. The CDR3 is made up of 16 amino acids. Germline values: CDR1 DFQATT, CDR2 SNEGSKA (reference sequence). With 6 bases clipped from V and 3 bases from J, the junction kept 12 bases outside the gene matches. For the CDR3, the DNA is TGCAGTGCCAGGACTAGCGAGATAGGGGGCTACAATGAGCAGTTCTTC. Amino acids: CSARTSEIGGYNEQFF.

This clonotype was counted at least ten times. This chain uses TRBV5-1 with TRBJ1-2; D might be TRBD1 (6 bases). Looked up from germline, CDR1 is SGHRS and CDR2 is YFSETQ. The CDR3 totals 14 residues. V lost 2 bases, J lost 3 bases, and 11 bases lay in between. For the CDR3, the DNA is TGCGCCAGCAGCTTTGGACAGATCTACTATGGCTACACCTTC. Translated, it gives CASSFGQIYYGYTF.

In this sample, this clonotype turned up many times. The chain recombines TRBV13 with TRBJ2-5; 11 bases fit TRBD2. CDR3 length: 16 residues. J gave up 0 bases and V 5 bases, and 5 bases lay outside the gene matches. CDR1 and CDR2 (germline): PRHDT, FYEKMQ (reference sequence). CDR3 residues: CASSTTTSGDQETQYF. CDR3 DNA: TGTGCCAGCAGCACAACGACTAGCGGGGACCAAGAGACCCAGTACTTC.

This clonotype came up many times. V and J are TRBV4-2 and TRBJ1-4, with D perhaps matching TRBD1 (5 bases). The CDR3 runs 15 residues. From germline, CDR1 is LGHNA and CDR2 YNFKEQ. Trimming removed 3 bases from V and 6 bases from J, with 14 bases in between. In nucleotides, the CDR3 is TGTGCCAGCAGCCAGGCCCGTGGGGCCGATGAAAAACTGTTTTTT. Protein: CASSQARGADEKLFF.

This clonotype occurred many times. The chain recombines TRBV12-3 or TRBV12-4 with TRBJ2-1, with TRBD1 as a possible D gene (6 bases). The CDR3 totals 13 residues. V was shortened by 2 bases and J by 7 bases, with 9 bases between the two germline ends. CDR3 residues: CASSLWGPNEQFF. The CDR3 bases are TGTGCCAGCAGTTTATGGGGGCCGAATGAGCAGTTCTTC.

This clonotype was counted at least ten times. The rearrangement links TRBV6-2 or TRBV6-3 to TRBJ2-1; 14 bases are a match to TRBD2. The CDR3 is 14 amino acids. V lost 6 bases and J lost 10; bases outside the gene matches: 5. In germline, CDR1 is MNHEY, CDR2 SVGEGT. CDR3 bases: TGTGCCAGCAGGACTAGCGGGGGGGCCTTGGAGCAGTTCTTC. Protein sequence: CASRTSGGALEQFF.

In this sample, this clonotype turned up many times. This chain connects TRBV20-1 to TRBJ2-3, with D possibly TRBD1 on 5 matching bases. Germline lookup yields CDR1 DFQATT and CDR2 SNEGSKA (reference sequence). This CDR3 has 15 residues. Between the trimmed V and J ends, which lost 3 bases and 4 bases, there was a span of 17 bases. CDR3 bases: TGCAGTGCTAGGAACTACCTCGAAGGGGCAGATACGCAGTATTTT. It encodes CSARNYLEGADTQYF.

Ten or more counts support this clonotype. The chain has TRBV15 and TRBJ2-1, with a possible D match to TRBD1 (5 bases). Trimming removed 0 bases at V and 3 bases at J, with 9 bases between. Germline V lookup: CDR1 LNHNV, CDR2 YYDKDF (reference sequence). The CDR3 is 15 amino acids. CDR3 residues: CATSRDLDSYNEQFF. The DNA for the CDR3 is TGTGCCACCAGCAGAGATCTCGACAGCTACAATGAGCAGTTCTTC.

This clonotype was counted many times. V is TRBV19 and J is TRBJ1-5; tentative D call: TRBD1 (6 bases). V was pared by 4 bases and J by 3 bases, with 13 bases between. The length of the CDR3 is 15 residues. From germline, CDR1 is LNHDA and CDR2 SQIVND (reference sequence). This CDR3 reads CASSKGGSHNQPQHF. The CDR3 DNA follows: TGTGCCAGTAGTAAGGGGGGATCCCACAATCAGCCCCAGCATTTT.

This clonotype was seen repeatedly, ten times or more. The rearrangement joins TRBV7-8 to TRBJ2-5, with 9 bases that match TRBD1. The V gene's germline CDR1 is SGHVS and CDR2 FQNEAQ. The CDR3 has 17 amino acids. V lost 6 bases, J lost 5 bases, and 16 bases stayed unmatched. The CDR3 region has the DNA TGTGCCAGCAGGCTTAGGGTTCTAACAGGGGGCGAGGAGACCCAGTACTTC. It specifies CASRLRVLTGGEETQYF.

This clonotype was seen at least ten times. The chain couples TRBV30 to TRBJ2-7, with a tentative D call TRBD1 (5 bases). This CDR3 has 15 residues. Germline CDR1 GTSNPN, CDR2 SVGIG (reference sequence). V was trimmed by 1 base and J by 2 bases, leaving 15 bases between them. This CDR3 is CAWSGGSGATYEQYF. DNA for the CDR3: TGTGCCTGGAGTGGGGGCTCAGGAGCTACCTACGAGCAGTACTTC.